This is a list of T cell receptor beta chains from one sample in a study of CD8+CD57+ T cells in acquired aplastic anemia. In TCRdb, the reads were re-called with MiXCR into one record per CDR3 protein. In the table there are roughly 250,000 distinct CDR3 sequences, less than 85% of which are singletons. The sequencing sample was made of sorted CD4+, CD8+, or CD8+CD57+ T cells (not recorded which) from PBMCs. The receptors shown here come from a human donor with aplastic anemia. Each CDR3 is given with its conserved first and last residue. D genes are given only for firm matches. Clone size is stated in some rows and not others, as once, few, many or a class when expanded.

V	size	D	J	CDR3	DNA
TRBV20-1	-	-	TRBJ1-1	CSAREPGRGTEAFF	TGCAGTGCGAGAGAGCCGGGGAGGGGAACTGAAGCTTTCTTT
TRBV7-6	-	-	TRBJ1-2	CASSLVQALRENNYTF	TGTGCCAGCAGCTTAGTCCAAGCCCTAAGGGAAAACAATTACACCTTC
TRBV9	-	-	TRBJ1-2	CASGGALTSQYFF	TGTGCCAGCGGCGGAGCCCTGACAAGTCAGTACTTCTTC
TRBV11-3	-	-	TRBJ2-3	CASSLRVTGPDTQYF	TGTGCCAGCAGCTTACGTGTCACAGGACCAGATACGCAGTATTTT
TRBV19	few	TRBD1	TRBJ1-1	CASKGTGDTEAFF	TGTGCCAGTAAAGGAACAGGGGACACTGAAGCTTTCTTT
TRBV20-1	-	TRBD1	TRBJ2-3	CSGSQGLWDTQYF	TGCAGCGGATCACAGGGGCTTTGGGATACGCAGTATTTT
TRBV7-8	-	-	TRBJ2-5	CASSLAYIEETQYF	TGTGCCAGCAGCTTAGCCTATATAGAAGAGACCCAGTACTTC
TRBV6-1	-	-	TRBJ1-5	CASSSNQPQHF	TGTGCCAGCAGTAGCAATCAGCCCCAGCATTTT
TRBV7-9	-	-	TRBJ2-1	CASSLGGWGNEHFRFF	TGTGCCAGCAGCTTAGGGGGCTGGGGCAATGAGCATTTCCGGTTCTTC
TRBV7-3	-	TRBD1	TRBJ2-3	CASSRQGSPVEHCF	TGTGCCAGCTCAAGACAGGGCAGCCCCGTTGAACACTGTTTT
TRBV24-1	-	-	TRBJ2-5	CATSGPGRVETQYF	TGTGCCACCAGTGGTCCGGGACGCGTGGAGACCCAGTACTTC
TRBV24-1	-	TRBD2	TRBJ2-1	CATGTSGSRETQFF	TGTGCCACCGGGACTAGCGGGAGCAGAGAGACGCAGTTCTTC
TRBV9	-	-	TRBJ2-3	CASSVVQGLSEDYF	TGTGCCAGCAGCGTAGTCCAGGGGCTCAGTGAAGATTATTTT
TRBV20-1	once	-	TRBJ1-1	CSARDQGGLEAFF	TGCAGTGCTAGAGACCAGGGAGGACTTGAAGCTTTCTTT
TRBV7-9	-	-	TRBJ2-3	CASSVGGAGIDVQYF	TGTGCCAGCAGCGTCGGTGGAGCCGGAATAGATGTGCAGTATTTT
TRBV11-3	-	-	TRBJ2-5	CACSVDRKKETQYF	TGTGCCTGCAGCGTAGATCGGAAGAAAGAGACCCAGTACTTC
TRBV11-3	-	-	TRBJ1-1	CASSLHLTEAFF	TGTGCCAGCAGCTTACATCTGACAGAGGCTTTCTTT
TRBV2	-	-	TRBJ2-1	CASSNGGAMSKFF	TGTGCCAGCAGTAATGGGGGGGCAATGAGCAAGTTCTTC
TRBV7-2	-	-	TRBJ1-5	CASSLRGDQDQHF	TGTGCCAGCAGCTTGAGGGGAGACCAGGACCAGCACTTC
TRBV2	-	-	TRBJ1-5	CASSVQGYQPQHF	TGTGCCAGCAGTGTACAGGGCTATCAGCCCCAGCATTTT
TRBV2	few	-	TRBJ2-7	CASSANYEQYF	TGTGCCAGCAGTGCGAACTACGAGCAGTACTTC
TRBV7-2	-	TRBD2	TRBJ2-3	CASSLRLAGGDTQYF	TGTGCCAGCAGCTTACGACTAGCGGGGGGAGATACGCAGTATTTT
TRBV10-3	few	TRBD1	TRBJ1-2	CASSVRTGGGYTF	TGTGCCAGCAGTGTACGGACAGGGGGCGGCTACACCTTC
TRBV5-6	-	TRBD1	TRBJ2-7	CASSLGDSSYEQYF	TGTGCCAGCAGCTTGGGGGACAGCTCCTACGAGCAGTACTTC
TRBV7-3	-	-	TRBJ1-6	CASSPGGGPSAMQF	TGTGCCAGCAGCCCTGGGGGGGGCCCTTCAGCTATGCAGTTT
TRBV20-1	-	TRBD1	TRBJ2-5	CSAGDSKLNAQYF	TGCAGTGCTGGGGACAGCAAATTGAATGCCCAGTACTTC
TRBV7-2	-	-	TRBJ2-3	CASSLMTVATDTQF	TGTGCCAGCAGCTTAATGACCGTGGCAACAGATACGCAGTTT
TRBV5-6	-	-	TRBJ1-2	CASSLGAGIPIF	TGTGCCAGCAGCTTGGGGGCAGGGATACCAATCTTC
TRBV7-2	-	-	TRBJ2-3	CASSFSGGVSYEQF	TGTGCCAGCAGCTTCTCGGGGGGCGTCTCCTACGAGCAGTTT
TRBV7-6	-	-	TRBJ1-2	CASSLEGRYTF	TGTGCCAGCAGCTTAGAGGGCCGCTACACCTTC
TRBV7-8	-	-	TRBJ1-3	CATSIDRCAGNDKYF	TGTGCCACCAGCATAGACAGATGCGCGGGAAACGACAAGTATTTT
TRBV7-3	-	-	TRBJ1-1	CASSFDGTWNTKAFF	TGTGCCAGCAGCTTTGACGGGACATGGAACACTAAAGCCTTCTTT
TRBV10-3	few	-	TRBJ1-6	CAISDEGVYNSPLHF	TGTGCCATCAGTGACGAGGGGGTTTATAATTCACCCCTCCACTTT
TRBV2	-	-	TRBJ2-5	CASSDGGITEHFF	TGTGCCAGCAGTGATGGGGGGATCACTGAGCACTTCTTC
TRBV5-4	-	-	TRBJ2-3	CASSVTTARSRNTQYF	TGTGCCAGCAGCGTTACTACCGCAAGGAGTAGGAATACGCAGTATTTT
TRBV7-9	-	-	TRBJ2-3	CASSLARSPGTQDF	TGTGCCAGCAGCTTAGCAAGAAGCCCGGGTACGCAGGATTTT
TRBV7-8	-	TRBD1	TRBJ1-2	CASSFNPDGTAYSF	TGTGCCAGCAGCTTTAATCCAGACGGGACAGCCTATTCCTTC
TRBV5-5	-	-	TRBJ2-5	CASSRRNKQETQYF	TGTGCCAGCAGCAGACGGAACAAGCAAGAGACCCAGTACTTC
TRBV7-8	-	-	TRBJ1-2	CASSLAVGDGYTF	TGTGCCAGCAGCTTAGCGGTGGGGGACGGCTACACCTTC
TRBV15	-	-	TRBJ2-5	CATSGGASQETLFF	TGTGCCACCAGCGGGGGCGCCAGCCAAGAGACCCTCTTCTTC
TRBV9	-	-	TRBJ2-5	CASSASSTETQYYF	TGTGCCAGCAGCGCTAGCTCTACAGAGACCCAGTACTACTTC